Here is one T cell receptor beta chain with its context. What it binds is unknown. Treatment described: 19 received Ad26.COV2.S at low or high dose, single or two shots; several received placebo; per-sample allocation not given. Day 63 following the first vaccine or placebo injection was when the samples were taken. Deletions cut 1 base from V and 11 bases from J, with 9 bases between. Germline lookup yields CDR1 GTSNPN and CDR2 SVGIG (reference sequence). The length of the CDR3 is 11 residues. The record originates from a study of Ad26.COV2.S vaccination and SARS-CoV-2 variants. Study-wide findings and caveats: Comparability of non-spike TCR breadth was observed across vaccine and placebo recipients.

Sequencing used immunoSEQ multiplex PCR; TCRdb keeps in-frame clones, though not all of them. This table holds some 480,000 clones, around 90% found once. This rearrangement joins TRBV30 to TRBJ1-3; no definite D call. The TCR comes from a person aged 18-65 years who received the Ad26.COV2.S COVID-19 vaccine or a placebo. Sample: peripheral blood, taken in a trial of Ad26.COV2.S vaccine versus placebo. CDR3 nucleotide sequence: TGTGCCTGGAGTGGGGGTCCGGCCATATATTTT. It encodes CAWSGGPAIYF.